This T cell receptor (beta chain) was sequenced during a study of blood T cells in healthy people across ages. Findings of the study overall: As age increased, TCR beta diversity per million T cells fell in a roughly linear fashion.

Combining a sample-barcoded 5' primer with a J-beta primer mix, a second PCR ran for roughly 7 to 12 cycles. All cDNA molecules were each tagged by a template-switch adaptor with 12 random nucleotides. TCRdb recomputed calls from the 5' RACE reads with MiXCR, one row per CDR3 protein. The sample shows about 1.4 million distinct CDR3 sequences, approximately 59% of them seen only once. The CDR3 loop spans 15 amino acids. The germline CDR1 and CDR2 sequences are MGHRA and YSYEKL. J gave up 4 bases and V 8 bases, and 12 bases lay outside the gene matches. Concerning this clonotype: What it recognizes is unknown.

Donors were healthy Caucasian individuals from Russia aged about 6 to 95. The total RNA that was extracted per sample amounted to at least 5.5 micrograms. The specimen was blood. The origin of this receptor is a man between 18 and 29 years old in good health. J is TRBJ2-7 and V is TRBV4-1; 9 bases agree with TRBD1. CDR3 sequence: CASGLTGTGPYEQYF. For the CDR3, the DNA is TGCGCCAGCGGCCTTACCGGGACAGGGCCGTACGAGCAGTACTTC.